This entry lists 5 T cell receptor beta chains sequenced from one sample in a study of a mutant IDH1 vaccine in newly diagnosed glioma. Sequenced by immunoSEQ multiplex PCR; TCRdb stores in-frame clones only, minus some. The repertoire holds around 55,000 clones, approximately 80% seen once, with more than 5% in the top ten. The time point here: week 23, last vaccination. Topical imiquimod was applied with each vaccine dose, which held 300 ug of mutant IDH1 20-mer peptide. These receptors are not linked to any known antigen. The starting material was PBMCs, obtained from a glioma patient whose treatment included an IDH1 peptide vaccine. Source of these receptors: a man aged 35-49 years with glioma.

The chain couples TRBV30 to TRBJ2-2; D is uncertain. Germline CDR1 reads GTSNPN; CDR2 reads SVGIG (reference sequence). Trimming cost V 0 bases and J 7 bases, with 3 bases left between them. This CDR3 has 11 amino acids. CDR3: CAWSVGGELFF. CDR3 DNA: TGTGCCTGGAGTGTTGGCGGGGAGCTGTTTTTT.

The genes are TRBV7-3 and TRBJ1-1, with 10 bases lining up with TRBD1. This CDR3 has 15 residues. J lost 5 bases, V lost 5 bases, and 8 bases had no gene match. The germline CDR1 and CDR2 sequences are SGHTA and FQGTGA. The CDR3 loop is CASSPGTGASTEAFF. The DNA for the CDR3 is TGTGCCAGCAGCCCAGGGACAGGGGCAAGTACTGAAGCTTTCTTT.

This chain links TRBV2 with TRBJ1-4; no clear D gene. The CDR3 has 14 amino acids. Germline loops: CDR1 SNHLY, CDR2 FYNNEI. Trimming removed 6 bases from V and 3 bases from J, with 11 bases in between. This CDR3 is CASRAGGANEKLFF. Here the CDR3 DNA reads TGTGCCAGCAGGGCAGGCGGAGCTAATGAAAAACTGTTTTTT. Complete variable domain (other parts from reference TRBV2 and TRBJ1-4): EPEVTQTPSHQVTQMGQEVILRCVPISNHLYFYWYRQILGQKVEFLVSFYNNEISEKSEIFDDQFSVERPDGSNFTLKIRSTKLEDSAMYFCASRAGGANEKLFFGSGTQLSVL.

The chain carries TRBV5-5 and TRBJ2-7, with D perhaps matching TRBD1 (6 bases). Germline V gene lookup returns CDR1 SGHKS and CDR2 YYEKEE (reference sequence). The germline V and J ends were trimmed by 0 bases and 6 bases, with 19 bases remaining between them. The CDR3 loop spans 16 amino acids. The CDR3 protein is CASSLAPRFIGGEQYF. Here the CDR3 DNA reads TGTGCCAGCAGCTTGGCCCCCCGGTTTATAGGGGGCGAGCAGTACTTC. The full variable domain, in which reference TRBV5-5 and TRBJ2-7 provide the parts outside the CDR3, is DAGVTQSPTHLIKTRGQQVTLRCSPISGHKSVSWYQQVLGQGPQFIFQYYEKEERGRGNFPDRFSARQFPNYSSELNVNALLLGDSALYLCASSLAPRFIGGEQYFGPGTRLTVT.

The CDR3 coding sequence is TGTGCCTGGAGTAGTGGGGACAGAGCAGGGTGGGAGACCCAGTACTTC. This translates into CAWSSGDRAGWETQYF. The chain carries TRBV30 and TRBJ2-5; 7 bases line up with TRBD1. Per the germline V gene, CDR1 is GTSNPN and CDR2 is SVGIG (reference sequence). This CDR3 has 16 amino acids. V lost 2 bases to trimming and J lost 5 bases; unmatched junction nucleotides: 14.